The rows below give T cell receptor beta chains drawn from one sample of a study of blood T cell repertoires in COVID-19. Sequencing was performed with immunoSEQ multiplex PCR; in TCRdb, only in-frame clones are kept and a portion is missing. The profile shows roughly 260,000 clones, 86% of them singletons. Sequencing was done on a sample of peripheral blood. All receptors derive from a man in his forties who had recovered from COVID-19. Each CDR3 is given without its conserved first and last residue.

>TRBV27|TRBJ2-2
ASSWFSRPNTGELF
>TRBV29-1|TRBJ2-1
SVEGRGSSYNEQF
>TRBV6-6|TRBJ2-1
ASRPPGQGGREQF
>TRBV19|TRBJ1-1
ASSITGQGNTEAF
>TRBV28|TRBJ2-1
AILPRTSNEQF
>TRBV18|TRBJ1-1
ASSPSLGGLEAF
>TRBV3-1/TRBV3-2|TRBJ2-1
ASSQAGGALNEQF
>TRBV2|TRBJ2-4
ASMGTSGVKNIQY
>TRBV7-9|TRBJ1-1
ASSRRTSNTEAF
>TRBV13|TRBJ2-6
ASSPRGSGANVLT
>TRBV10-1|TRBJ2-7
ASSPGQSYEQY
>TRBV5-1|TRBJ1-1
ASSLLPGGVDRLTEAF
>TRBV6-4|TRBJ2-2
ASSVDRGTGELF
>TRBV3-1/TRBV3-2|TRBJ2-3
ASSQDFRTSGGTDTQY
>TRBV7-6|TRBJ1-5
ASSSRPGQANQPQH
>TRBV2|TRBJ1-2
ASSEGTNGYT
>TRBV6-4|TRBJ2-1
ASSDEGSGRSNEQF
>TRBV7-9|TRBJ2-6
ASSLGGQGASGANVLT
>TRBV19|TRBJ2-2
ASSTRGRGRLDGELF
>TRBV5-6|TRBJ1-6
ASSLRTGGNSPLH
>TRBV27|TRBJ2-7
ASSLRGTGGLKQY
>TRBV2|TRBJ2-7
ASSALYEQY
>TRBV7-7|TRBJ2-3
ASSREAGIGTDTQY
>TRBV30|TRBJ2-6
AWSPPVSGANVLT
>TRBV9|TRBJ2-3
ASSPRGHPTDTQY
>TRBV6-9|TRBJ2-7
ASSYSTRQSSYEQY
>TRBV4-2|TRBJ1-6
ASSQVVSDSPLH
>TRBV6-5|TRBJ1-2
ASSYSIGVGQVIT
>TRBV6-2/TRBV6-3|TRBJ2-7
ASSPWTGREQY
>TRBV9|TRBJ2-3
ASSLFGGGANSDTQY
>TRBV29-1|TRBJ2-1
SVEVSGAYNEQF
>TRBV6-5|TRBJ1-4
ASSKTGATNEKLF